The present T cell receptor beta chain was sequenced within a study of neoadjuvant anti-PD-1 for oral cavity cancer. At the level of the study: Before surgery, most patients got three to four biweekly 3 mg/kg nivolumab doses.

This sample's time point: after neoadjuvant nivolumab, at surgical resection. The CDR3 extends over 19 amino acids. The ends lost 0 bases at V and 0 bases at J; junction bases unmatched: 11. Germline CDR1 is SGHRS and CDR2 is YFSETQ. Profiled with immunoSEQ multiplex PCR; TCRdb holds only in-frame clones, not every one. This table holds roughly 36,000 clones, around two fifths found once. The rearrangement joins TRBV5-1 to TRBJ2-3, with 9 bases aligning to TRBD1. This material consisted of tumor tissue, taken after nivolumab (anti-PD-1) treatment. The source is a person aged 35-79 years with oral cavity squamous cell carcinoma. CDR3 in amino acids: CASSLGMAGQGMSTDTQYF. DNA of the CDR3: TGCGCCAGCAGCTTGGGTATGGCGGGACAGGGTATGAGCACAGATACGCAGTATTTT.